These 21 T cell receptor beta chains were sequenced from one sample in a study of OX40 agonist ivuxolimab in advanced cancers. The library came from the immunoSEQ multiplex PCR assay. TCRdb took this table from immuneACCESS and kept in-frame rearrangements with V and J called. Such tables lack part of the clones; where checked against another copy, unresolved V genes explain under half of the gap, and the rest is unexplained. This sample gives some 60,000 clones in total; approximately 83% of them show up just once. Together, the top ten hold approximately 13% of the sample. This specimen was CD4+ or CD8+ T cells sorted from blood, taken in a trial of the OX40 agonist ivuxolimab. The receptors here all came from an adult with an advanced solid tumor such as melanoma, head and neck, liver or kidney cancer.

The chain recombines TRBV30 with TRBJ2-7; D might be TRBD1 (5 bases). The CDR3 covers 14 residues. Germline CDR1 GTSNPN, CDR2 SVGIG (reference sequence). V was shortened by 3 bases and J by 7 bases, with 19 bases between the two germline ends. The CDR3 protein is CAWSATVIDEEQYF. CDR3 sequence (DNA): TGTGCCTGGAGCGCGACAGTAATCGACGAAGAGCAGTACTTC. Full variable domain (missing parts from reference TRBV30 and TRBJ2-7): SQTIHQWPATLVQPVGSPLSLECTVEGTSNPNLYWYRQAAGRGLQLLFYSVGIGQISSEVPQNLSASRPQDRQFILSSKKLLLSDSGFYLCAWSATVIDEEQYFGPGTRLTVT.

V gene TRBV18 combines with J gene TRBJ2-1, with D possibly TRBD2 on 5 matching bases. Germline V gene data show CDR1 as KGHSH and CDR2 as LQKENI. This CDR3 comprises 13 residues. V was pared by 4 bases and J by 7 bases, with 11 bases between. The CDR3 DNA reads as TGTGCCAGCTCACAACTTAGAGGGAATGAGCAGTTCTTC. Residues: CASSQLRGNEQFF.

With respect to this clone: At one end the junction does not follow the germline gene, possibly because of a read error. In DNA form, the CDR3 reads TGTGCTAGCAGTTTAGGGGCTAGCGGCTACAATGAGCAGTTCTTC. Translation gives CASSLGASGYNEQFF. The chain joins TRBV7-7 to TRBJ2-1; 7 positions agree with TRBD2. Germline V gene lookup returns CDR1 SSHAT and CDR2 FNYEAQ (reference sequence). The CDR3 consists of 15 residues.

The chain has TRBV7-3 and TRBJ2-5; 8 positions match TRBD1. This CDR3 comprises 16 residues. Germline CDR1 and CDR2: SGHTA and FQGTGA. V shed 6 bases, J shed 5 bases, and the junction held 14 bases outside the gene matches. The CDR3 is CASSLQGGQGYETQYF. DNA for the CDR3: TGTGCCAGCAGTCTACAGGGAGGACAGGGTTACGAGACCCAGTACTTC.

The chain has TRBV2 and TRBJ2-2; D not resolved. Germline loops: CDR1 SNHLY, CDR2 FYNNEI. The CDR3 sequence is 12 residues long. Trimming took off 4 bases at V and 3 bases at J, with 3 bases between the two ends. CDR3 DNA: TGTGCCAGCAGTGGAGACACCGGGGAGCTGTTTTTT. It yields the protein CASSGDTGELFF.

The genes are TRBV10-1 and TRBJ2-7; weak D call: TRBD1 (5 bases). Germline assignment: CDR1 WNHNN and CDR2 SYGVQD (reference sequence). The CDR3 has 12 residues. The V and J ends lost 6 bases and 5 bases respectively, with 11 bases between them. CDR3: CASSQGFNEQYF. The CDR3 region has the DNA TGCGCCAGCAGCCAGGGATTTAACGAGCAGTACTTC.

The rearrangement uses TRBV6-5 and TRBJ1-3; no firm D call. The CDR3 covers 15 residues. Per germline, CDR1 MNHEY and CDR2 SVGAGI. The V end lost 2 bases, the J end lost 1 base, and 9 bases lay between the germline ends. This chain's CDR3 is CASSYGPGSGNTIYF. The CDR3 bases are TGTGCCAGCAGTTACGGGCCGGGGTCTGGAAACACCATATATTTT.

This chain uses TRBV30 with TRBJ2-3, with 9 bases aligning to TRBD2. Germline V CDR1 and CDR2: GTSNPN, SVGIG (reference sequence). The CDR3 contains 17 residues. V was clipped by 0 bases and J by 0 bases; unmatched bases: 7. In DNA form, the CDR3 reads TGTGCCTGGAGTGTACCAGGCCTAGCGGGGAGCACAGATACGCAGTATTTT. Its protein product is CAWSVPGLAGSTDTQYF.

This chain connects TRBV19 to TRBJ2-1, with D unclear. Germline values: CDR1 LNHDA, CDR2 SQIVND (reference sequence). The CDR3 covers 15 residues. V was trimmed by 5 bases and J by 2 bases, leaving 13 bases between them. The CDR3 protein is CASSPFRGTYNEQFF. The CDR3 region has the DNA TGTGCCAGTAGTCCGTTTCGCGGAACCTACAATGAGCAGTTCTTC.

The V call is TRBV28, the J call TRBJ1-3; TRBD1 might be the D (5 bases). The CDR3 has 14 amino acids. The V end was cut by 7 bases, the J end by 1 base, with 11 bases between. Germline V gene lookup returns CDR1 MDHEN and CDR2 SYDVKM. The CDR3, as DNA: TGTGCCAGCACTAGAGGGGCTTCTGGAAACACCATATATTTT. It encodes CASTRGASGNTIYF.

As to this clone: The germline gene is not matched at one end of the junction; a read error may be the cause. The gene calls are TRBV7-7 and TRBJ2-5, with TRBD2 matching 16 bases. The CDR3 is 15 amino acids. CDR1 is SSHAT, CDR2 FNYEAQ, per germline (reference sequence). In nucleotides, the CDR3 is TGTGCTAGCAGCCGGGGACTAGCGGGAGGGGAGACCCAGTACTTC. Amino acid sequence: CASSRGLAGGETQYF.

This clone has a handful of counts. The V call is TRBV5-6, the J call TRBJ1-1; TRBD1 might be the D (5 bases). Germline V gene sequence: CDR1 SGHDT, CDR2 YYEEEE. CDR3 length: 14 amino acids. Trimming removed 0 bases at V and 1 base at J, with 7 bases between. In nucleotides, the CDR3 is TGTGCCAGCAGCTTGGACAGGAGGAACACTGAAGCTTTCTTT. Its protein is CASSLDRRNTEAFF.

The chain employs TRBV4-1 and TRBJ2-5, with D perhaps matching TRBD1 (6 bases). CDR1 is MGHRA, CDR2 YSYEKL, per germline. The V end was cut by 4 bases, the J end by 5 bases, with 11 bases between. CDR3 length: 13 amino acids. The DNA of the CDR3 is TGCGCCAGCAGCCCACAGGGTTATGAGACCCAGTACTTC. Translation gives CASSPQGYETQYF.

This clone was seen more than once but under ten times. V and J are TRBV10-1 and TRBJ2-1, with a tentative D call TRBD1 (6 bases). Trimming pared 4 bases from V and 3 bases from J, leaving 7 bases between. This CDR3 region has 13 residues. Germline CDR1 WNHNN, CDR2 SYGVQD (reference sequence). The CDR3 region has the DNA TGCGCCAGCAGTGCCAGGGGCTACAATGAGCAGTTCTTC. Amino acid sequence: CASSARGYNEQFF.

J is TRBJ2-7 and V is TRBV5-4; D is tentatively TRBD1 or TRBD2 (5 bases each). Germline V CDR1 and CDR2: SGHNT, YYREEE (reference sequence). The ends were cut back, 1 base at V and 2 bases at J, with 10 bases in the middle. CDR3 length: 14 residues. The CDR3 coding sequence is TGTGCCAGCAGCTTGTGGGGGAGTCCCTACGAGCAGTACTTC. Residues: CASSLWGSPYEQYF.

The rearrangement links TRBV30 to TRBJ2-7; D gene unclear. The germline V gene encodes CDR1 GTSNPN and CDR2 SVGIG (reference sequence). V was shortened by 2 bases and J by 0 bases, with 11 bases between the two germline ends. The CDR3 spans 14 residues. CDR3 sequence (DNA): TGTGCCTGGAGTTCTGGCGTTAGCTCCTACGAGCAGTACTTC. This gives the protein CAWSSGVSSYEQYF.

The chain combines TRBV6-5 with TRBJ1-1; D unclear. V gave up 5 bases and J gave up 4 bases, with 17 bases separating them. There are 15 residues in the CDR3. The V gene's germline CDR1 is MNHEY and CDR2 SVGAGI. CDR3 sequence: CASSPSGILGTEAFF. DNA of the CDR3: TGTGCCAGCAGTCCCTCGGGGATACTTGGCACTGAAGCTTTCTTT.

The rearrangement links TRBV11-3 to TRBJ2-7; TRBD2 matches 7 bases. With V trimmed by 2 bases and J by 7 bases, 5 bases remained unmatched. This CDR3 spans 13 amino acids. Germline CDR1 is SGHNT and CDR2 is YENEEA. The CDR3 here is CASSLTGAGEQYF. CDR3 bases: TGTGCCAGCAGCTTAACCGGAGCGGGAGAGCAGTACTTC. Together with reference TRBV11-3 and TRBJ2-7, the CDR3 gives the full variable domain: EAGVVQSPRYKIIEKKQPVAFWCNPISGHNTLYWYLQNLGQGPELLIRYENEEAVDDSQLPKDRFSAERLKGVDSTLKIQPAELGDSAVYLCASSLTGAGEQYFGPGTRLTVT.

This chain joins TRBV7-9 and TRBJ2-7; possibly TRBD2 for D (6 bases). This CDR3 region has 13 residues. Germline loops: CDR1 SEHNR, CDR2 FQNEAQ (reference sequence). V lost 5 bases and J lost 4, with 12 bases in between. The CDR3 spells CASSLGLYYEQYF. In DNA form, the CDR3 reads TGTGCCAGCAGCCTGGGACTTTATTACGAGCAGTACTTC.

The rearrangement joins TRBV7-9 to TRBJ2-1; D not resolved. This CDR3 is built from 16 residues. Germline V lookup: CDR1 SEHNR, CDR2 FQNEAQ (reference sequence). Trimming left V 6 bases short and J 0 bases short, with 15 bases between. DNA for the CDR3: TGTGCCAGCAGAGAAGCAGCGTTGAGCTCCTACAATGAGCAGTTCTTC. Its translation is CASREAALSSYNEQFF.

This clone occurred a few times. J is TRBJ2-1 and V is TRBV10-3, with D possibly being TRBD2 (6 bases). Per germline, CDR1 ENHRY and CDR2 SYGVKD. V lost 0 bases, J lost 5 bases, and 11 bases lay in between. CDR3 length: 15 residues. The CDR3 DNA sequence: TGTGCCATCAGTGAGTCGGGTCTAGCGAACAATGAGCAGTTCTTC. Its protein product is CAISESGLANNEQFF.